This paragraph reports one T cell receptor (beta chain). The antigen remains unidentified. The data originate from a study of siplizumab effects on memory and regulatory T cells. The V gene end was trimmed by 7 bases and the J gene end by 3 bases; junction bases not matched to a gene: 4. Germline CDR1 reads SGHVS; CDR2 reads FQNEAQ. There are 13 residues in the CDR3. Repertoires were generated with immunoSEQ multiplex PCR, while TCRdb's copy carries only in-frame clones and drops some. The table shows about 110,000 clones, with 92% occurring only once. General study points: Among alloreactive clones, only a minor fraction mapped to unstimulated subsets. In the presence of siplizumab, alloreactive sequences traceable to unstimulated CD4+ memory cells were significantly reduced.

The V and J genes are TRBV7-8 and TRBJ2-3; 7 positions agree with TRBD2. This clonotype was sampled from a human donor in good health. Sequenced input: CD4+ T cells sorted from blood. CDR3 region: CASTRGETDTQYF. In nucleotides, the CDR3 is TGTGCCAGCACCCGGGGGGAGACAGATACGCAGTATTTT.